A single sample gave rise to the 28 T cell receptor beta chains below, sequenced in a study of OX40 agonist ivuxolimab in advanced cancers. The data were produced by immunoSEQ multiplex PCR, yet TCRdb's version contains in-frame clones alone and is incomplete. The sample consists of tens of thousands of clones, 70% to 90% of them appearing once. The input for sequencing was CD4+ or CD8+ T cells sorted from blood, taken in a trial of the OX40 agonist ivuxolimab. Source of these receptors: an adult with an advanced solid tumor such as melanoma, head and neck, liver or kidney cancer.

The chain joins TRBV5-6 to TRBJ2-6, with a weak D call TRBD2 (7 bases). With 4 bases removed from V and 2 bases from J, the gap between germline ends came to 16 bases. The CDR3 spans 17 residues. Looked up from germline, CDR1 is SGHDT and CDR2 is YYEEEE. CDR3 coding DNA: TGTGCCAGCAGCCCGGGGGAGGGGGTCACTGGGGCCAACGTCCTGACTTTC. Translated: CASSPGEGVTGANVLTF. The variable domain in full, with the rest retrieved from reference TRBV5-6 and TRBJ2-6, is DAGVTQSPTHLIKTRGQQVTLRCSPKSGHDTVSWYQQALGQGPQFIFQYYEEEERQRGNFPDRFSGHQFPNYSSELNVNALLLGDSALYLCASSPGEGVTGANVLTFGAGSRLTVL.

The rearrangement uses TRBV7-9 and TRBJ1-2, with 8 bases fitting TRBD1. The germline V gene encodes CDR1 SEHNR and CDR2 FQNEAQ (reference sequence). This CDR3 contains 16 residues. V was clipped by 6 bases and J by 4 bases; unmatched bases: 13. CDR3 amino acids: CASSYQTGTGTYGYTF. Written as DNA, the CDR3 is TGTGCCAGCAGTTATCAAACCGGGACAGGCACCTATGGCTACACCTTC.

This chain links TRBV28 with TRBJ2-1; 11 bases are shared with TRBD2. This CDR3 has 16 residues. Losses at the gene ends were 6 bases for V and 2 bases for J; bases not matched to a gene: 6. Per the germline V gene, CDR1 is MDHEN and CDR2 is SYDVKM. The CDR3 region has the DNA TGTGCCAGCAGCCATAGCGGGAGGGGACCCTACAATGAGCAGTTCTTC. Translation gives CASSHSGRGPYNEQFF. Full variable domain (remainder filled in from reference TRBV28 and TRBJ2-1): DVKVTQSSRYLVKRTGEKVFLECVQDMDHENMFWYRQDPGLGLRLIYFSYDVKMKEKGDIPEGYSVSREKKERFSLILESASTNQTSMYLCASSHSGRGPYNEQFFGPGTRLTVL.

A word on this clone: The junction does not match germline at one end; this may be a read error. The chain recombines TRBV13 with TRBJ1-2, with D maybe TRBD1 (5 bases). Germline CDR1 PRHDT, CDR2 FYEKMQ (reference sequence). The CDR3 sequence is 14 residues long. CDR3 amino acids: CASSLGRVWHGHTF. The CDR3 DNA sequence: TGTGCCAGCAGCTTAGGCAGGGTATGGCATGGCCACACCTTC.

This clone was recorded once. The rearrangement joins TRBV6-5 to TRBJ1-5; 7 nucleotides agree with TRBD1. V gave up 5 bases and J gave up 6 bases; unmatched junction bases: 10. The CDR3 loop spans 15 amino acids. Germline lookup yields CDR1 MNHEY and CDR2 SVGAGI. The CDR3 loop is CASSITGAWGQPQHF. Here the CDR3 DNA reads TGTGCCAGCAGTATCACAGGGGCTTGGGGTCAGCCCCAGCATTTT.

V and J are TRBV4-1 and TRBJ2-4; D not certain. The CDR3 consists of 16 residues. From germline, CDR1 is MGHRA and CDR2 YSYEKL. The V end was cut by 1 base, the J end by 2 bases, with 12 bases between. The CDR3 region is CASSQGKRWTKNIQYF. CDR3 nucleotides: TGCGCCAGCAGCCAAGGGAAACGGTGGACCAAAAACATTCAGTACTTC.

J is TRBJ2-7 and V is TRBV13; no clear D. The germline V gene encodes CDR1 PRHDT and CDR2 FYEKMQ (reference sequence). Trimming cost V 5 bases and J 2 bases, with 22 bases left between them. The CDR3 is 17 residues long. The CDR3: CASSGGRAPSKAYEQYF. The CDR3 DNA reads TGTGCCAGCAGCGGCGGCCGGGCCCCAAGTAAAGCCTACGAGCAGTACTTC.

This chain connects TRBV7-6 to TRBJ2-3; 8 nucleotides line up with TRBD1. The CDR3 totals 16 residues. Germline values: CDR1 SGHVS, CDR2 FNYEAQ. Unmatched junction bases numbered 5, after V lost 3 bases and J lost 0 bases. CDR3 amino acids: CASSFLTGDSTDTQYF. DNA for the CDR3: TGTGCCAGCAGCTTTTTGACAGGGGATAGCACAGATACGCAGTATTTT.

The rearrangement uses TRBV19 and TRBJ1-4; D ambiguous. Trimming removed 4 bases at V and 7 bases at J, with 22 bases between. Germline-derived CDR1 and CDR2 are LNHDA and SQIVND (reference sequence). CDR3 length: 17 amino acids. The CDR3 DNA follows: TGTGCCAGTAGTAAGAGACTTTCACTAAGTGCTGGTGAAAAACTGTTTTTT. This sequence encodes CASSKRLSLSAGEKLFF.

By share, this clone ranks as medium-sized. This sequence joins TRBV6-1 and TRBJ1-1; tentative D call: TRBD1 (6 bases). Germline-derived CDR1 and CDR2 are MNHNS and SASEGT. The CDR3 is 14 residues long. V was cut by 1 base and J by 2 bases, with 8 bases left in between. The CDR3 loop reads CASSEGTVNTEAFF. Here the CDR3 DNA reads TGTGCCAGCAGTGAAGGGACAGTCAACACTGAAGCTTTCTTT.

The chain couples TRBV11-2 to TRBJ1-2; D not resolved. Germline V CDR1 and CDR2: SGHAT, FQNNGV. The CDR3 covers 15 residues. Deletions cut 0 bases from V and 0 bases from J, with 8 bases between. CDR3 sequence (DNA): TGTGCCAGCAGCTTAGAGATAGGGACTAACTATGGCTACACCTTC. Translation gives CASSLEIGTNYGYTF.

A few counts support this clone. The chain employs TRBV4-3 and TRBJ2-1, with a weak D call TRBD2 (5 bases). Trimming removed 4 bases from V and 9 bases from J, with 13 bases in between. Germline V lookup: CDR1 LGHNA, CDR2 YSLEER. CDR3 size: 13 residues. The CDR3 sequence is CASSPLARGEQFF. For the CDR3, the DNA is TGCGCCAGCAGCCCCCTAGCTCGAGGTGAGCAGTTCTTC.

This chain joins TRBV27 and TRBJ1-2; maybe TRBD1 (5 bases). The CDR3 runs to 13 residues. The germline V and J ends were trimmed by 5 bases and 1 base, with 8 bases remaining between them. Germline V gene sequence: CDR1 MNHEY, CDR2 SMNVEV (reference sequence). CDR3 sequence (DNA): TGTGCCAGCAGTCCTGACAGTAACTATGGCTACACCTTC. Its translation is CASSPDSNYGYTF.

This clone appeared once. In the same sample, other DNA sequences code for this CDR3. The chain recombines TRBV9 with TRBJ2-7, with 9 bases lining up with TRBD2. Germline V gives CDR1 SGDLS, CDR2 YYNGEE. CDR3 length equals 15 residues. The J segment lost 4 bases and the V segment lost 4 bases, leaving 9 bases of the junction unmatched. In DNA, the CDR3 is TGTGCCAGCAGCCCACGATTAGCGGGGGTGTACGAGCAGTACTTC. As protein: CASSPRLAGVYEQYF.

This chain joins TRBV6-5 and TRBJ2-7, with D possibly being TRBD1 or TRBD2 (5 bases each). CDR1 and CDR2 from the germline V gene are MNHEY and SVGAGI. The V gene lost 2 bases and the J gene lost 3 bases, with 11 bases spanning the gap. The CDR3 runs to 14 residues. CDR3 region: CASSYGGRDYEQYF. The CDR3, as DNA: TGTGCCAGCAGTTACGGGGGTCGGGACTACGAGCAGTACTTC.

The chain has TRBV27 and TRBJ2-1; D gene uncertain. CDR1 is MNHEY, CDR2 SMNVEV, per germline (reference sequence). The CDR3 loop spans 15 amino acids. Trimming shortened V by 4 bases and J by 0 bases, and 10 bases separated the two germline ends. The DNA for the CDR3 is TGTGCCAGCAGTTCGGGCCGCTTCTCCTACAATGAGCAGTTCTTC. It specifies CASSSGRFSYNEQFF.

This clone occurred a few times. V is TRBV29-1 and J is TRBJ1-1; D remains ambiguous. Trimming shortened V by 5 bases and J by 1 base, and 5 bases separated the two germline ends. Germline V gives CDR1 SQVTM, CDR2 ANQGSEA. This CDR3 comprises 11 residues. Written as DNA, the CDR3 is TGCAGCGTTCAGAGGAACACTGAAGCTTTCTTT. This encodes CSVQRNTEAFF. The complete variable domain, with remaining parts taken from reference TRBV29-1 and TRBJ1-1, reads SAVISQKPSRDICQRGTSLTIQCQVDSQVTMMFWYRQQPGQSLTLIATANQGSEATYESGFVIDKFPISRPNLTFSTLTVSNMSPEDSSIYLCSVQRNTEAFFGQGTRLTVV.

The CDR3 bases are TGCGCCAGCAGCCAGAGGGCGAGGAACACTGAAGCTTTCTTT. Amino acid sequence: CASSQRARNTEAFF. The chain recombines TRBV4-3 with TRBJ1-1; D gene unclear. This CDR3 comprises 14 residues. V lost 3 bases, J lost 1 base, and 9 bases lay in between. Per germline, CDR1 LGHNA and CDR2 YSLEER.

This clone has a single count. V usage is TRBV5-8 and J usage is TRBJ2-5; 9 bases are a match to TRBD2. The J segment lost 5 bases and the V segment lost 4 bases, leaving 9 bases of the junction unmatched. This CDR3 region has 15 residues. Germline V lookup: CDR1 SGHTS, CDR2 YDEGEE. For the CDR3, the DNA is TGTGCCAGCAGCACGGGAGCGGGGGGCAGGGAGACCCAGTACTTC. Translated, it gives CASSTGAGGRETQYF. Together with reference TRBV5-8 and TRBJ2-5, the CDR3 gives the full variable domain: EAGVTQSPTHLIKTRGQQATLRCSPISGHTSVYWYQQALGLGLQFLLWYDEGEERNRGNFPPRFSGRQFPNYSSELNVNALELEDSALYLCASSTGAGGRETQYFGPGTRLLVL.

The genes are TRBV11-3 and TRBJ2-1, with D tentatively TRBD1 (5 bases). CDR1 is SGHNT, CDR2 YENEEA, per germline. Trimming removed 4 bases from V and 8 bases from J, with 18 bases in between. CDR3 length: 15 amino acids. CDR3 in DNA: TGTGCCAGCAGCTACGCCAGGGATTTGAAGTATGAGCAGTTCTTC. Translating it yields CASSYARDLKYEQFF.

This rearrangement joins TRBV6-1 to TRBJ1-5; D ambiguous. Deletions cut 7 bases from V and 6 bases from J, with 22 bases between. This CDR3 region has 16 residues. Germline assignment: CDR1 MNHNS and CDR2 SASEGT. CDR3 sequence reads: CASIDYIGRLGQPQHF. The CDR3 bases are TGTGCCAGCATTGACTACATCGGACGCTTGGGTCAGCCCCAGCATTTT.

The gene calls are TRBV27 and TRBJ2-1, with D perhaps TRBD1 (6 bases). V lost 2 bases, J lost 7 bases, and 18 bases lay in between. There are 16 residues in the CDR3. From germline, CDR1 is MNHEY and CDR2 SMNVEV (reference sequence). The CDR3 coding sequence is TGTGCCAGCAGTTTAAGGGGGTCCACCTGGGGGAATGAGCAGTTCTTC. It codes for CASSLRGSTWGNEQFF.

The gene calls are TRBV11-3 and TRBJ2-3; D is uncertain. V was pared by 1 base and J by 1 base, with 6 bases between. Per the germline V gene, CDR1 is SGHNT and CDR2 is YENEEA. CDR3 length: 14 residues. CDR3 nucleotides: TGTGCCAGCAGCTTAGTAAACGGCACAGATACGCAGTATTTT. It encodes CASSLVNGTDTQYF.

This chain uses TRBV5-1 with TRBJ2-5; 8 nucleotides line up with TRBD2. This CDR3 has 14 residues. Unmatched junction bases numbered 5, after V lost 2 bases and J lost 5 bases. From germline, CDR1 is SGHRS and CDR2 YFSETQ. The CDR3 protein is CASSLYQREETQYF. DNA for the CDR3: TGCGCCAGCAGCTTATATCAGCGGGAGGAGACCCAGTACTTC.

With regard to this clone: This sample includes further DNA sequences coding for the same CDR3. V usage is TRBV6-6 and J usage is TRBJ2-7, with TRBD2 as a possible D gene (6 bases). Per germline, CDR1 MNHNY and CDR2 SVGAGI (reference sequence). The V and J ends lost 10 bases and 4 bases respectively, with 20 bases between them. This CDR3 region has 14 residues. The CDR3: CATDFSGTPYEQYF. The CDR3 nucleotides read TGTGCCACTGATTTCTCAGGGACTCCGTACGAGCAGTACTTC.

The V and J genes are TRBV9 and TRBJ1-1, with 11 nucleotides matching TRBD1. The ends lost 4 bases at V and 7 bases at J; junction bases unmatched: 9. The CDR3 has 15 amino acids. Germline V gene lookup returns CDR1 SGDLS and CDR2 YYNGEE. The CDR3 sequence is CASSLGGQGAIEAFF. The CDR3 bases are TGTGCCAGCAGCTTGGGCGGACAGGGGGCGATTGAAGCTTTCTTT.

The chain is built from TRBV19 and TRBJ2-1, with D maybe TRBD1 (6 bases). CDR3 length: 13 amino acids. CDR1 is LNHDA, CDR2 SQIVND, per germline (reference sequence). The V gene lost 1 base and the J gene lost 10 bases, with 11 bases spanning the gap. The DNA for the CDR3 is TGTGCCAGTAGTATAGGGCTAGGACAGGAGCAGTTCTTC. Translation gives CASSIGLGQEQFF. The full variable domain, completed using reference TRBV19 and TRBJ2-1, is DGGITQSPKYLFRKEGQNVTLSCEQNLNHDAMYWYRQDPGQGLRLIYYSQIVNDFQKGDIAEGYSVSREKKESFPLTVTSAQKNPTAFYLCASSIGLGQEQFFGPGTRLTVL.

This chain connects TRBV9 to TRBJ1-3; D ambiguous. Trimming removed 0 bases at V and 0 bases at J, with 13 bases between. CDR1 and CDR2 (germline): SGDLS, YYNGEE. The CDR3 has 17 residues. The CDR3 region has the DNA TGTGCCAGCAGCGTAGTGCCGGCAGGACGCTCTGGAAACACCATATATTTT. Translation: CASSVVPAGRSGNTIYF.